These 24 T cell receptor beta chains came from one sample sequenced in a study of cytomegalovirus exposure and HLA in healthy donors. Use of 60 Vbeta and 13 Jbeta primers characterized the PCR. Profiling relied on immunoSEQ multiplex PCR, and the TCRdb table lists in-frame clones only, not all of them. The table includes fewer than 200,000 clones, about 88% detected once. The sample consisted of PBMCs. Receptors were obtained from a girl under three years old in good health and CMV-seronegative.

V and J are TRBV11-3 and TRBJ2-5; D perhaps matches TRBD1 (6 bases). Germline V gives CDR1 SGHNT, CDR2 YENEEA. V was pared by 7 bases and J by 3 bases, with 6 bases between. The CDR3 extends over 11 amino acids. CDR3 region: CASTGEETQYF. In DNA, the CDR3 is TGTGCCAGCACAGGGGAAGAGACCCAGTACTTC.

This chain connects TRBV4-1 to TRBJ2-5; TRBD1 agrees at 10 bases. The DNA matches TRBJ2-7 better at its end, which makes the J call doubtful. The V gene's germline CDR1 is MGHRA and CDR2 YSYEKL. The CDR3 covers 14 residues. The CDR3 DNA reads as TGCGCCAGCAGCCCCGGGACAGGGGATCGCGAGCAGTACTTC. Protein product: CASSPGTGDREQYF.

V gene TRBV5-1 combines with J gene TRBJ1-2; TRBD1 aligns across 11 bases. The CDR3 contains 18 residues. V lost 0 bases, J lost 8 bases, and 15 bases stayed unmatched. Germline-derived CDR1 and CDR2 are SGHRS and YFSETQ. In DNA, the CDR3 is TGCGCCAGCAGCTTGGAACTGACACACCCGGACAGGGGGCTGGGCTACACCTTC. Translated, it gives CASSLELTHPDRGLGYTF.

This chain connects TRBV30 to TRBJ1-6, with D hard to call. CDR1 and CDR2 (germline): GTSNPN, SVGIG (reference sequence). There are 14 residues in the CDR3. Between the trimmed V and J ends, which lost 1 base and 7 bases, there was a span of 11 bases. CDR3 region: CAWSEETHNSPLHF. The CDR3 DNA sequence: TGTGCCTGGAGTGAGGAGACTCACAATTCACCCCTCCACTTT.

The chain has TRBV19 and TRBJ2-5, with 7 nucleotides matching TRBD2. Near its end, the DNA agrees better with TRBJ2-7, so the J call may be wrong. The CDR3 consists of 13 residues. CDR1 and CDR2 from the germline V gene are LNHDA and SQIVND (reference sequence). In DNA, the CDR3 is TGTGCCAGTAGTAGTGGACTAGGTTTCGAGCAGTACTTC. Translation gives CASSSGLGFEQYF.

This chain connects TRBV6-5 to TRBJ2-7; 11 bases line up with TRBD2. The CDR3 is 15 residues long. V dropped 4 bases and J dropped 3; count of bases not matched to a gene: 5. Germline CDR1 reads MNHEY; CDR2 reads SVGAGI. CDR3 coding DNA: TGTGCCAGCAGTTCGGCCGGGACTAGCGGCTACGAGCAGTACTTC. Protein sequence: CASSSAGTSGYEQYF.

This sequence joins TRBV5-8 and TRBJ2-7, with D tentatively TRBD2 (6 bases). Germline assignment: CDR1 SGHTS and CDR2 YDEGEE. CDR3 length: 13 residues. V was cut by 2 bases and J by 6 bases, with 12 bases left in between. This chain's CDR3 is CASSFSAGTEQYF. CDR3 DNA: TGTGCCAGCAGCTTTAGCGCGGGGACCGAGCAGTACTTC.

The J gene is TRBJ1-5, the V gene TRBV30; 8 bases agree with TRBD1. The V and J ends lost 2 bases and 2 bases, in that order; junction bases with no gene match: 2. Germline lookup yields CDR1 GTSNPN and CDR2 SVGIG (reference sequence). This CDR3 is built from 14 residues. Written as DNA, the CDR3 is TGTGCCTGGAGTTCGACAGGGGGCAATCAGCCCCAGCATTTT. It yields the protein CAWSSTGGNQPQHF.

This clone was detected only once. This sequence joins TRBV7-9 and TRBJ1-4; tentative D call: TRBD1 (5 bases). This CDR3 has 16 residues. V lost 0 bases to trimming and J lost 8 bases, with 16 bases between them. Germline V gene sequence: CDR1 SEHNR, CDR2 FQNEAQ (reference sequence). The CDR3 spells CASSLAQQAPYEKLFF. The CDR3 region has the DNA TGTGCCAGCAGCTTAGCACAACAGGCCCCGTACGAAAAACTGTTTTTT.

V gene TRBV6-5 combines with J gene TRBJ2-1, with 10 bases aligning to TRBD2. This CDR3 has 13 residues. Per germline, CDR1 MNHEY and CDR2 SVGAGI. Trimming removed 4 bases from V and 15 bases from J; junction bases left unmatched: 9. DNA for the CDR3: TGTGCCAGCAGTTTAGCGGGGGGCTACACCTCGTTCTTC. Protein: CASSLAGGYTSFF.

The rearrangement links TRBV12-5 to TRBJ2-5; 9 bases are a match to TRBD2. Trimming took 8 bases from V and 5 from J; bases not matched to a gene: 12. The CDR3 has 15 residues. Germline V gene lookup returns CDR1 LGHNT and CDR2 FRNRAP. CDR3 sequence: CASSSFALAGETQYF. The CDR3 bases are TGTGCTAGTTCCTCCTTTGCCCTAGCGGGGGAGACCCAGTACTTC.

This clone has more than one count but fewer than ten. The chain links TRBV10-3 to TRBJ1-2, with D possibly TRBD1 on 6 matching bases. Trimming stripped 3 bases from V and 6 bases from J, with 17 bases between. The CDR3 contains 15 residues. From germline, CDR1 is ENHRY and CDR2 SYGVKD. The CDR3 DNA is TGTGCCATCAGTGAAGTCCCCTCACAGGGACATGGCTACACCTTC. Translated, it gives CAISEVPSQGHGYTF.

The rearrangement uses TRBV21-1 and TRBJ2-1; TRBD2 is the table's D call and was not checked against the DNA. TRBV21-1 is designated a pseudogene. This CDR3 region has 15 residues. CDR3 sequence (DNA): TGTGCCAGCAGCGATTGTAGCGGGGTGTACAATGAGCAGTTCTTC. This encodes CASSDCSGVYNEQFF.

V usage is TRBV19 and J usage is TRBJ2-5; TRBD1 matches 9 bases. The CDR3 contains 15 residues. The germline V gene has CDR1 LNHDA and CDR2 SQIVND (reference sequence). V shed 6 bases, J shed 5 bases, and the junction held 10 bases outside the gene matches. CDR3 sequence (DNA): TGTGCCAGTAGCGCACAGGGGGCGGTGGGGGAGACCCAGTACTTC. Translating it yields CASSAQGAVGETQYF.

This sequence joins TRBV10-3 and TRBJ2-3; TRBD2 agrees at 9 bases. The germline V gene has CDR1 ENHRY and CDR2 SYGVKD. Trimming took 8 bases from V and 2 from J; bases not matched to a gene: 17. The CDR3 sequence is 18 residues long. The CDR3 reads CAIRRLAGSGAHTDTQYF. DNA of the CDR3: TGTGCCATCCGACGGCTAGCGGGGTCCGGGGCACACACAGATACGCAGTATTTT.

The CDR3 loop reads CAISPLQDTEAFF. In DNA, the CDR3 is TGTGCCATCAGCCCTTTACAGGACACTGAAGCTTTCTTT. The rearrangement links TRBV10-3 to TRBJ1-1; possibly TRBD1 for D (5 bases). Looked up from germline, CDR1 is ENHRY and CDR2 is SYGVKD. The length of the CDR3 is 13 residues. Trimming removed 6 bases at V and 3 bases at J, with 11 bases between.

The chain links TRBV27 to TRBJ1-2; 8 bases line up with TRBD1. J gave up 5 bases and V 6 bases, and 11 bases lay outside the gene matches. Germline CDR1 MNHEY, CDR2 SMNVEV (reference sequence). The CDR3 is made up of 15 amino acids. CDR3 in amino acids: CASRQGGSQYYGYTF. DNA for the CDR3: TGTGCCAGCAGACAGGGGGGGTCCCAATATTATGGCTACACCTTC.

The chain joins TRBV7-8 to TRBJ2-7; D not certain. Germline CDR1 SGHVS, CDR2 FQNEAQ. CDR3 length: 12 residues. The ends were cut back, 5 bases at V and 3 bases at J, with 8 bases in the middle. The CDR3 spells CASSRPRYEQYF. The CDR3 DNA reads as TGTGCCAGCAGCCGTCCCCGCTACGAGCAGTACTTC.

The V call is TRBV11-2, the J call TRBJ2-7; no clear D gene. CDR3 size: 15 residues. Germline V gene sequence: CDR1 SGHAT, CDR2 FQNNGV. The V end was cut by 0 bases, the J end by 2 bases, with 11 bases between. The CDR3: CASSLEAGKTYEQYF. In DNA form, the CDR3 reads TGTGCCAGCAGCTTAGAGGCAGGTAAAACCTACGAGCAGTACTTC. The whole variable domain, remainder taken from reference TRBV11-2 and TRBJ2-7, is EAGVAQSPRYKIIEKRQSVAFWCNPISGHATLYWYQQILGQGPKLLIQFQNNGVVDDSQLPKDRFSAERLKGVDSTLKIQPAKLEDSAVYLCASSLEAGKTYEQYFGPGTRLTVT.

V gene TRBV4-3 combines with J gene TRBJ1-2; D may be TRBD1 (5 bases). The CDR3 extends over 15 amino acids. Germline-derived CDR1 and CDR2 are LGHNA and YSLEER. V lost 5 bases to trimming and J lost 4 bases, with 17 bases between them. The CDR3 DNA reads as TGCGCCAGCAGCTTACATTCAGGGAGGCTCTATGGCTACACCTTC. This gives the protein CASSLHSGRLYGYTF.

The CDR3 DNA follows: TGTGCCAGCAGCTCTAGCGGGAGGGCCTACAATGAGCAGTTCTTC. Its protein is CASSSSGRAYNEQFF. J is TRBJ2-1 and V is TRBV7-2, with 12 nucleotides matching TRBD2. The germline V gene encodes CDR1 SGHTA and CDR2 FQGNSA. The trim removed 4 bases at V and 2 bases at J, leaving 0 bases unmatched. The CDR3 covers 15 residues.

This clone was recorded a few times. The gene calls are TRBV5-1 and TRBJ2-1; weak D call: TRBD1 (7 bases). This CDR3 comprises 16 residues. Trimming took off 2 bases at V and 10 bases at J, with 22 bases between the two ends. Germline V gives CDR1 SGHRS, CDR2 YFSETQ. This CDR3 is CASSLLTGRREYEQFF. The CDR3, as DNA: TGCGCCAGCAGCTTACTGACAGGGAGGCGAGAATACGAGCAGTTCTTC.

This clone showed up just once. V gene TRBV7-9 combines with J gene TRBJ2-1; 9 bases align to TRBD2. The V segment lost 7 bases and the J segment 2 bases; nucleotides outside the gene matches: 6. Germline loops: CDR1 SEHNR, CDR2 FQNEAQ (reference sequence). The CDR3 has 15 amino acids. DNA of the CDR3: TGTGCCAGCACCCATAGCGGGAGTCCCTACAATGAGCAGTTCTTC. Translation: CASTHSGSPYNEQFF.

V usage is TRBV6-5 and J usage is TRBJ2-1; 7 bases fit TRBD1. There are 14 residues in the CDR3. Trimming took 2 bases from V and 3 from J; bases not matched to a gene: 1. The V gene's germline CDR1 is MNHEY and CDR2 SVGAGI. The CDR3 DNA is TGTGCCAGCAGTTACGGGACAGACTACAATGAGCAGTTCTTC. The encoded protein is CASSYGTDYNEQFF.